This T cell receptor (beta chain) stems from a study of OX40 agonist ivuxolimab in advanced cancers. Study background: Ivuxolimab, an antibody that agonizes OX40 (CD134), was administered to the patients. Dose-escalation subjects each had hepatocellular carcinoma, melanoma, renal cell or head and neck cancer. Three dose-escalation patients had partial responses: one with hepatocellular carcinoma and two with cutaneous melanoma.

The CDR3 contains 16 residues. Germline CDR1 and CDR2: SNHLY and FYNNEI. The V end lost 1 base, the J end lost 1 base, and 13 bases lay between the germline ends. A note on this clone: Its antigen is unknown.

General observations from the study: There were, on average, more expanded clones in CD8+ T cells than in CD4+.

Only in-frame clones appear in the TCRdb table, and some are missing; sequencing was by immunoSEQ multiplex PCR. Among 40,000 to 45,000 clones listed, about 81% were seen once. The input for sequencing was CD4+ or CD8+ T cells sorted from blood, taken in a trial of the OX40 agonist ivuxolimab. The chain joins TRBV2 to TRBJ1-1; D gene uncertain. The TCR originated in an adult with an advanced solid tumor such as melanoma, head and neck, liver or kidney cancer. The DNA for the CDR3 is TGTGCCAGCAGTGAAGGAAGGAGGCACGGGAACACTGAAGCTTTCTTT. Protein sequence: CASSEGRRHGNTEAFF.